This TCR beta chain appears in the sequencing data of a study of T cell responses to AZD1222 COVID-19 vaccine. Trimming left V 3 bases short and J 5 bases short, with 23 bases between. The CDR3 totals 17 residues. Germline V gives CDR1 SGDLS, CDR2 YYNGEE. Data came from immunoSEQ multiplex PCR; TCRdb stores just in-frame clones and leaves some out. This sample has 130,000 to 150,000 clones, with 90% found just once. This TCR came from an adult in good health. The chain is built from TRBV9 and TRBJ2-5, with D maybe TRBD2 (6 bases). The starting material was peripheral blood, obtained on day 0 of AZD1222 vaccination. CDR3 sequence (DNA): TGTGCCAGCAGCGGAGCGGGTCGTGGGAGAAGTGGGGAGACCCAGTACTTC. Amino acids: CASSGAGRGRSGETQYF. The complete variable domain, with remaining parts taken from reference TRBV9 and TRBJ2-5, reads DSGVTQTPKHLITATGQRVTLRCSPRSGDLSVYWYQQSLDQGLQFLIQYYNGEERAKGNILERFSAQQFPDLHSELNLSSLELGDSALYFCASSGAGRGRSGETQYFGPGTRLLVL.